The entry below describes one TCR beta chain. In the study's own analysis: Estimation of nucleated cell counts relied on the amplification of reference gene primers. Repertoires were generated with immunoSEQ multiplex PCR, while TCRdb's copy carries only in-frame clones and drops some. V and J calls and clone size are as listed in that table; D and trimming were resolved from the DNA. The repertoire has around 250,000 clones, approximately 84% of them found once; the top ten carry about 4.2%. The data derive from a study of blood T cell repertoires in COVID-19. Turning to the study itself: Researchers got acute and convalescent COVID-19 samples from the United States, Italy and Spain. The analysed material was cDNA or gDNA that came from T cells, B-cell-depleted T cells, or PBMCs.

The CDR3 is 14 amino acids. V dropped 0 bases and J dropped 9; count of bases not matched to a gene: 6. Germline values: CDR1 GTSNPN, CDR2 SVGIG (reference sequence). The source of this sequence is a man aged 45-60 years with active or convalescent COVID-19. This chain connects TRBV30 to TRBJ1-5; 9 bases line up with TRBD1. Sequenced: peripheral blood. The CDR3 protein is CAWSVGGQGGPQHF. Written as DNA, the CDR3 is TGTGCCTGGAGTGTAGGGGGACAGGGCGGGCCCCAGCATTTT.